Listed below are T cell receptor beta chains from one sample, sequenced in a study of blood T cells in healthy people across ages. TCRdb processed the 5' RACE reads anew with MiXCR; each CDR3 protein has one entry. There are 1.5 million to 2 million distinct CDR3 sequences in the sample; approximately 28% occur only once, and less than 9.5% lies in the top ten. Specimen: blood. All receptors derive from a woman in her 30s in good health. CDR3s include the opening cysteine and the closing phenylalanine or tryptophan. D genes are given only for firm matches. Size is stated for part of the rows, as once, few or many counts, or as a class when the clone is expanded.

CDR3 DNA: TGTGCCAGCAGCCAAGGTCTGGCCAGGGTGGACACTGAAGCTTTCTTT; CDR3 protein: CASSQGLARVDTEAFF; V gene: TRBV4-2; clone size: few; J gene: TRBJ1-1; D gene: -
CDR3 DNA: TGTGCCAGCTCACGCCCGAGGGGGCGCCTGGTGAACACTGAAGCTTTCTTT; CDR3 protein: CASSRPRGRLVNTEAFF; V gene: TRBV28; clone size: few; J gene: TRBJ1-1; D gene: TRBD1
CDR3 DNA: TGTGCCAGCAGCGTCGATACTATCTATGGCTACACCTTC; CDR3 protein: CASSVDTIYGYTF; V gene: TRBV12-3/TRBV12-4; clone size: few; J gene: TRBJ1-2; D gene: -
CDR3 DNA: TGTGCCAGCAGCCAAGCGCCGGTCGGGGAGACCCAGTACTTC; CDR3 protein: CASSQAPVGETQYF; V gene: TRBV3-1; clone size: -; J gene: TRBJ2-5; D gene: -
CDR3 DNA: TGTGCCAGCAGCCAAAGATCAGGGAAGCCCTACGAGCAGTACTTC; CDR3 protein: CASSQRSGKPYEQYF; V gene: TRBV14; clone size: few; J gene: TRBJ2-7; D gene: -
CDR3 DNA: TGTGCCAGCAGTGGTGGGACAGGGAGGAATCAGCCCCAGCATTTT; CDR3 protein: CASSGGTGRNQPQHF; V gene: TRBV2; clone size: -; J gene: TRBJ1-5; D gene: TRBD1
CDR3 DNA: TGTGCCAGCAGTTACAGTTTCGGGACAGGGGGTACCTACAATGAGCAGTTCTTC; CDR3 protein: CASSYSFGTGGTYNEQFF; V gene: TRBV6-5; clone size: few; J gene: TRBJ2-1; D gene: TRBD1
CDR3 DNA: TGCAGTGCTAACTCCGGGACTAGCGGGTCGGGTACGCAGTATTTT; CDR3 protein: CSANSGTSGSGTQYF; V gene: TRBV20-1; clone size: many; J gene: TRBJ2-3; D gene: TRBD2
CDR3 DNA: TGTGCCAGCAGCCCGGGGTCCTCGGGGGAAGCTTTCTTT; CDR3 protein: CASSPGSSGEAFF; V gene: TRBV7-9; clone size: few; J gene: TRBJ1-1; D gene: -
CDR3 DNA: TGCAGTGCTAGATATAACACAGATACGCAGTATTTT; CDR3 protein: CSARYNTDTQYF; V gene: TRBV20-1; clone size: few; J gene: TRBJ2-3; D gene: -
CDR3 DNA: TGCAGTGCTCGGGGACAGAGACACTACGAGCAGTACTTC; CDR3 protein: CSARGQRHYEQYF; V gene: TRBV20-1; clone size: -; J gene: TRBJ2-7; D gene: TRBD1
CDR3 DNA: TGTGCCAGCAGCCCTGCAGCTTATTGGGGAAATGAGCAGTACTTC; CDR3 protein: CASSPAAYWGNEQYF; V gene: TRBV7-2; clone size: -; J gene: TRBJ2-4; D gene: -
CDR3 DNA: TGCAGTGCTCCTGAATTCAACGAGCAGTACTTC; CDR3 protein: CSAPEFNEQYF; V gene: TRBV20-1; clone size: -; J gene: TRBJ2-7; D gene: -
CDR3 DNA: TGCAGTGCCCGGGGGAGGGGAGGCTTCCCATCCTACGAGCAGTACTTC; CDR3 protein: CSARGRGGFPSYEQYF; V gene: TRBV20-1; clone size: many; J gene: TRBJ2-7; D gene: TRBD2